This TCR beta chain was sequenced in a study of T-cell memory formation after mild COVID-19. Germline lookup yields CDR1 SQVTM and CDR2 ANQGSEA. This CDR3 contains 15 residues. The J segment lost 0 bases and the V segment lost 4 bases, leaving 2 bases of the junction unmatched. One entry per CDR3 protein results from TCRdb running MiXCR on the 5' RACE reads. This repertoire shows some 450,000 distinct CDR3 sequences, about 20% found once; its top ten account for around 8%. This clonotype was seen only a few times. V is TRBV29-1 and J is TRBJ2-5; 13 bases are shared with TRBD2. The material sequenced was PBMCs or a T cell subset sorted from them (not recorded which). The sequence was obtained from an adult woman who had mild COVID-19 (a few samples of this study predate the infection). Cell type and time point are not known. The CDR3 is CSVGGTSGNQETQYF. In DNA, the CDR3 is TGCAGCGTTGGGGGGACTAGCGGGAACCAAGAGACCCAGTACTTC.